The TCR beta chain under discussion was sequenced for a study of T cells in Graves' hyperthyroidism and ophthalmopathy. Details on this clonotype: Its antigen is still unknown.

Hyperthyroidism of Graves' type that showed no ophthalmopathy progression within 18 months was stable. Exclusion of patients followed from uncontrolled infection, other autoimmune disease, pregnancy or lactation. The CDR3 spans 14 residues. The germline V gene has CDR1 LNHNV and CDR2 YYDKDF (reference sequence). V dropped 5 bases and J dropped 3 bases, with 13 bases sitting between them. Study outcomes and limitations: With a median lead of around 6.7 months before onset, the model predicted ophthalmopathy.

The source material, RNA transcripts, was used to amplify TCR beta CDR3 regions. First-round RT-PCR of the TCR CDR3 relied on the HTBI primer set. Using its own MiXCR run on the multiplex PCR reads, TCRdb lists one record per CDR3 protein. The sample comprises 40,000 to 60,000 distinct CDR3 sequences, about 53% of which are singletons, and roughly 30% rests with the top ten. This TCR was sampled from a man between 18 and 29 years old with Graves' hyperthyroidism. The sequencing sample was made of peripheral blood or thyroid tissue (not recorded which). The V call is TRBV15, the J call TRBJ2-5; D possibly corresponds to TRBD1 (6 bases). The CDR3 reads CATSRWGTKETQYF. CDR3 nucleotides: TGTGCCACCAGCCGGTGGGGGACAAAAGAGACCCAGTACTTC.